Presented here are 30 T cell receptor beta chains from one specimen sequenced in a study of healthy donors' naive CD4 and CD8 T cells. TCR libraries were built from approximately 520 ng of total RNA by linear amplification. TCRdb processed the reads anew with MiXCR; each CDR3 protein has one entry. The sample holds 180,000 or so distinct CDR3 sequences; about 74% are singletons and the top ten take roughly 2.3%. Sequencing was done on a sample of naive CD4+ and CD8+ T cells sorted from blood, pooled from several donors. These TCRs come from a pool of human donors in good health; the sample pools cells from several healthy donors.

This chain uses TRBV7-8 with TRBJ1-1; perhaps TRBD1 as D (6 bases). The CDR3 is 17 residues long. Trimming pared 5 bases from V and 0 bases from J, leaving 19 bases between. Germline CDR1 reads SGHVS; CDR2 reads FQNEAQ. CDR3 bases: TGTGCCAGCAGCCTACTCAGGGGTTTTGGGATGAACACTGAAGCTTTCTTT. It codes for CASSLLRGFGMNTEAFF.

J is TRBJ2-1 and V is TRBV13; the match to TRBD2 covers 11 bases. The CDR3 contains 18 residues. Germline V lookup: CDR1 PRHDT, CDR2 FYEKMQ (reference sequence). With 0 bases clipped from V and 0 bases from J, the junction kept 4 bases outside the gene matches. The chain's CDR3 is CASSLGTSGMSSYNEQFF. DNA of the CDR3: TGTGCCAGCAGCTTAGGGACTAGCGGGATGAGCTCCTACAATGAGCAGTTCTTC. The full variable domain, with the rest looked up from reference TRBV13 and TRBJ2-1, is AAGVIQSPRHLIKEKRETATLKCYPIPRHDTVYWYQQGPGQDPQFLISFYEKMQSDKGSIPDRFSAQQFSDYHSELNMSSLELGDSALYFCASSLGTSGMSSYNEQFFGPGTRLTVL.

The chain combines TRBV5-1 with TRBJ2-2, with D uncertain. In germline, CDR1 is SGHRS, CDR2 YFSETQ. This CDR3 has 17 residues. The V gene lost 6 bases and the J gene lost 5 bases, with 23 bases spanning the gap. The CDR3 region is CASKKFLNLDATGELFF. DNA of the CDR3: TGCGCCAGCAAAAAGTTCCTCAACCTGGACGCGACCGGGGAGCTGTTTTTT. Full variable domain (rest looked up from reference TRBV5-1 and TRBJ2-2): KAGVTQTPRYLIKTRGQQVTLSCSPISGHRSVSWYQQTPGQGLQFLFEYFSETQRNKGNFPGRFSGRQFSNSRSEMNVSTLELGDSALYLCASKKFLNLDATGELFFGEGSRLTVL.

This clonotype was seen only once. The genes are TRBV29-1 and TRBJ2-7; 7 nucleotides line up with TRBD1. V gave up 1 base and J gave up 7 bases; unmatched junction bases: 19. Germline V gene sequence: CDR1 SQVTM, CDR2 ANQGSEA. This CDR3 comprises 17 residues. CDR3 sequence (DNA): TGCAGCGTTGAAGTAAGGTTCGGGACCGGACAGGAGTTTGAGCAGTACTTC. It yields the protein CSVEVRFGTGQEFEQYF.

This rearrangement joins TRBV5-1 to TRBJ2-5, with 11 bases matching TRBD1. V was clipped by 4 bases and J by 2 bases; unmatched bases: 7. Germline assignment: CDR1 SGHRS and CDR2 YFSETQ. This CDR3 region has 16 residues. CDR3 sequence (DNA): TGCGCCAGCAGCCCTACCGGACAGGGGGCTCAAGAGACCCAGTACTTC. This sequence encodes CASSPTGQGAQETQYF.

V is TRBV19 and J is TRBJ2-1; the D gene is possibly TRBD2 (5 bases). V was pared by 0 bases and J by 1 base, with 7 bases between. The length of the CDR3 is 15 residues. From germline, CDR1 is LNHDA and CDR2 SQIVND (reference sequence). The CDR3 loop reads CASSIDRGSYNEQFF. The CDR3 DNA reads TGTGCCAGTAGTATAGACCGGGGTTCCTACAATGAGCAGTTCTTC. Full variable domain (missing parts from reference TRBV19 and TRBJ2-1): DGGITQSPKYLFRKEGQNVTLSCEQNLNHDAMYWYRQDPGQGLRLIYYSQIVNDFQKGDIAEGYSVSREKKESFPLTVTSAQKNPTAFYLCASSIDRGSYNEQFFGPGTRLTVL.

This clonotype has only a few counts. The CDR3 sequence: CASTKGADGNQPQHF. CDR3 nucleotides: TGTGCCAGTACCAAGGGGGCGGATGGCAATCAGCCCCAGCATTTT. The chain recombines TRBV19 with TRBJ1-5; TRBD1 matches at 7 bases. Germline V gene sequence: CDR1 LNHDA, CDR2 SQIVND (reference sequence). J was trimmed by 2 bases and V by 7 bases; bases with no gene match: 8. The CDR3 runs 15 residues.

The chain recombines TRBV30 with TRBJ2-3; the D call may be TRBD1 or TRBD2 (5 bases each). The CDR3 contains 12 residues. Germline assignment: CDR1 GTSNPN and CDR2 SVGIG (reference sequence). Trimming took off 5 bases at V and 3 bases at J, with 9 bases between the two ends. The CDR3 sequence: CAWEGNTDTQYF. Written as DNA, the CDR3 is TGTGCCTGGGAGGGGAATACAGATACGCAGTATTTT.

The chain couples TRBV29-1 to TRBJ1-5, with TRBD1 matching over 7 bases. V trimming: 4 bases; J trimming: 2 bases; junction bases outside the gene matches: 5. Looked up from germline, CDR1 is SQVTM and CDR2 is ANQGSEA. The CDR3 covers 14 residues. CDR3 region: CSVGDGQGNQPQHF. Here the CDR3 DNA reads TGCAGCGTTGGCGATGGACAGGGCAATCAGCCCCAGCATTTT.

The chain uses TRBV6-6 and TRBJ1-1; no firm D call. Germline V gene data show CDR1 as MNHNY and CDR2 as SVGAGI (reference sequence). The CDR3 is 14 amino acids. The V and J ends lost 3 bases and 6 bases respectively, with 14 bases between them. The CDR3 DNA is TGTGCCAGCAGTTATAGCGGTTTGGGCGCTGAAGCTTTCTTT. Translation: CASSYSGLGAEAFF.

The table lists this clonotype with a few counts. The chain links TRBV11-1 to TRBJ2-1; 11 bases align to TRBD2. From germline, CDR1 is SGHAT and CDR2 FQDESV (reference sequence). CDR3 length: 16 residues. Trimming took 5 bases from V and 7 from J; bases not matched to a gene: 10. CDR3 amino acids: CASSPLLAGAGNEQFF. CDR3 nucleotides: TGTGCCAGCAGCCCCCTACTAGCGGGAGCGGGGAATGAGCAGTTCTTC.

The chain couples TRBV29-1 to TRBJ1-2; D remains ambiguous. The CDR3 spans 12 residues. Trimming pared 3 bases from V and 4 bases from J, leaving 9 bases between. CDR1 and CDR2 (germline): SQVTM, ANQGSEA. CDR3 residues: CSVETALYGYTF. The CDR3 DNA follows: TGCAGCGTTGAGACGGCGCTCTATGGCTACACCTTC.

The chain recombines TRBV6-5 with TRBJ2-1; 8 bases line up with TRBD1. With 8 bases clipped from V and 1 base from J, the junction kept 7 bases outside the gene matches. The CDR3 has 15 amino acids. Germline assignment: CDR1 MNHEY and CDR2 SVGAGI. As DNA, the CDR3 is TGTGCCAGCGCCCAGGGGGCAACGTCCTACAATGAGCAGTTCTTC. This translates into CASAQGATSYNEQFF.

Here the CDR3 reads CATSRDSGTEQFF. The CDR3 DNA follows: TGTGCCACCAGCAGAGATTCGGGGACGGAGCAGTTCTTC. The rearrangement links TRBV15 to TRBJ2-1; D is tentatively TRBD1 or TRBD2 (5 bases each). V was trimmed by 0 bases and J by 10 bases, leaving 10 bases between them. The CDR3 is 13 amino acids. The germline V gene has CDR1 LNHNV and CDR2 YYDKDF (reference sequence).

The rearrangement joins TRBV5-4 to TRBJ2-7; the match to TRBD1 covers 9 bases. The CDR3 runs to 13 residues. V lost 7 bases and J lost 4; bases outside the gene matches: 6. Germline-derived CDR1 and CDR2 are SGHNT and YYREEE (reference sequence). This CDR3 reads CASRETGGYEQYF. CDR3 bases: TGTGCCAGCCGCGAGACAGGGGGATACGAGCAGTACTTC.

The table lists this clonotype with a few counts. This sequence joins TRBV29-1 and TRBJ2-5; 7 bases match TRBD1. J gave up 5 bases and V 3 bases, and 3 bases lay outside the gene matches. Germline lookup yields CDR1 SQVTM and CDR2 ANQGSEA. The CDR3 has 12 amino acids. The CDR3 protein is CSVDGTAETQYF. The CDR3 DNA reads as TGCAGCGTTGACGGGACAGCGGAGACCCAGTACTTC.

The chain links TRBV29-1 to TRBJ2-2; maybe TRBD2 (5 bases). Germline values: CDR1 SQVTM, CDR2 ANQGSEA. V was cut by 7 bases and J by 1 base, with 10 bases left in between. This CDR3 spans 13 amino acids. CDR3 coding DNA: TGCAGCGGTACTAGGGTGAACACCGGGGAGCTGTTTTTT. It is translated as CSGTRVNTGELFF.

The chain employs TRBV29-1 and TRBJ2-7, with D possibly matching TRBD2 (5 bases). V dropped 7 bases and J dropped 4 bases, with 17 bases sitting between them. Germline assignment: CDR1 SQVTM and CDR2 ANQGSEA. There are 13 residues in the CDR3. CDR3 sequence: CSAAEGTRYEQYF. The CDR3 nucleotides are TGCAGCGCTGCAGAGGGTACGAGGTACGAGCAGTACTTC.

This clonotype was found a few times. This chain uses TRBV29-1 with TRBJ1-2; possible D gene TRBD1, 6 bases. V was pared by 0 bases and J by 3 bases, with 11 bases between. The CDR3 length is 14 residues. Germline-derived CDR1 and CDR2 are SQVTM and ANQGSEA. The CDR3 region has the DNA TGCAGCGTTGAAGAAGGGGGTACCTACTATGGCTACACCTTC. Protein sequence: CSVEEGGTYYGYTF.

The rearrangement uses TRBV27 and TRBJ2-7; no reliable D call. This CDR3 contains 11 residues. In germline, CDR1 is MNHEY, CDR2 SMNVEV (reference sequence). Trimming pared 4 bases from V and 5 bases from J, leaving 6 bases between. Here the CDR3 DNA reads TGTGCCAGCAGTTCAGGACACGAGCAGTACGTC. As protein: CASSSGHEQYV.

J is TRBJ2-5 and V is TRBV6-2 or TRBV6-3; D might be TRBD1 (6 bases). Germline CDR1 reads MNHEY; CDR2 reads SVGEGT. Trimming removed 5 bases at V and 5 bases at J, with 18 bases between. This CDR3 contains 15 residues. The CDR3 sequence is CASSPGTFKGETQYF. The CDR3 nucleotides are TGTGCCAGCAGTCCCGGGACATTCAAGGGGGAGACCCAGTACTTC.

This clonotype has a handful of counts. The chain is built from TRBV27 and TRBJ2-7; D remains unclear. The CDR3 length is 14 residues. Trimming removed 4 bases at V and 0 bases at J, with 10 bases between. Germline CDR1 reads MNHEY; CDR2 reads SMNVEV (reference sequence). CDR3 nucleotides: TGTGCCAGCAGTTCGTCCCCCGACTCCTACGAGCAGTACTTC. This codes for CASSSSPDSYEQYF.

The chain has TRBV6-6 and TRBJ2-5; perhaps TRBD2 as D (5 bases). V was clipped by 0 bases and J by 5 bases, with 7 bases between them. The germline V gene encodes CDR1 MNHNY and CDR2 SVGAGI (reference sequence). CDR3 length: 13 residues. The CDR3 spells CASSYSRRETQYF. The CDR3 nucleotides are TGTGCCAGCAGTTACTCGAGGAGGGAGACCCAGTACTTC.

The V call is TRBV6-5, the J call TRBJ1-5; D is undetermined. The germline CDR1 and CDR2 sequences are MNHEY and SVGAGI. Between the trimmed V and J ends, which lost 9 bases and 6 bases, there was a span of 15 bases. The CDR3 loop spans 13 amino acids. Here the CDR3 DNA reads TGTGCCAGAGGACCCCCGAGCGTTCAGCCCCAGCATTTT. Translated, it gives CARGPPSVQPQHF.

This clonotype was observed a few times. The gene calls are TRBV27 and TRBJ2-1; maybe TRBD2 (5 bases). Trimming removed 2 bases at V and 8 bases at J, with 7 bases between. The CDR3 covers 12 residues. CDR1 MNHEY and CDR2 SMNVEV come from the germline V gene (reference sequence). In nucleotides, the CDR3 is TGTGCCAGCAGTTTACTCGGGGATGAGCAGTTCTTC. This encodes CASSLLGDEQFF.

CDR3 sequence reads: CASSLGKVLRNEQFF. CDR3 DNA sequence: TGTGCCAGCAGCTTAGGGAAGGTCCTTCGGAATGAGCAGTTCTTC. This chain joins TRBV11-2 and TRBJ2-1; D is unclear. The germline CDR1 and CDR2 sequences are SGHAT and FQNNGV. V dropped 1 base and J dropped 7 bases, with 14 bases sitting between them. This CDR3 has 15 residues.

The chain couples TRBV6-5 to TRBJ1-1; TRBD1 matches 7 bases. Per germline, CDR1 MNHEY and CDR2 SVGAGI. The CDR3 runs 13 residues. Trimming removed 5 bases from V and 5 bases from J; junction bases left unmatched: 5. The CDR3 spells CASSPTTGTEAFF. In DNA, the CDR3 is TGTGCCAGCAGTCCTACGACAGGGACTGAAGCTTTCTTT.

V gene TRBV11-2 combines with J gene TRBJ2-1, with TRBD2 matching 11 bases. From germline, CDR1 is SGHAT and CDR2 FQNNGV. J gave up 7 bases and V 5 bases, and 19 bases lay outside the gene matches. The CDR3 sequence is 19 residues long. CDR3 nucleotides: TGTGCCAGCAGCCCTGGGGGCGGTAGCGGGAGGGCCGAGGGGAATGAGCAGTTCTTC. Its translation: CASSPGGGSGRAEGNEQFF. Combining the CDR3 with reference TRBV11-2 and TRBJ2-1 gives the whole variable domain EAGVAQSPRYKIIEKRQSVAFWCNPISGHATLYWYQQILGQGPKLLIQFQNNGVVDDSQLPKDRFSAERLKGVDSTLKIQPAKLEDSAVYLCASSPGGGSGRAEGNEQFFGPGTRLTVL.

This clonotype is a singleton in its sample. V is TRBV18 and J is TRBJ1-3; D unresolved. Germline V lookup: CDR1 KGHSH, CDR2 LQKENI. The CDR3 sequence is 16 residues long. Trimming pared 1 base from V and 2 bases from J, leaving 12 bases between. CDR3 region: CASSPRQVTAGNTIYF. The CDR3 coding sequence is TGTGCCAGCTCACCACGGCAAGTTACCGCTGGAAACACCATATATTTT.

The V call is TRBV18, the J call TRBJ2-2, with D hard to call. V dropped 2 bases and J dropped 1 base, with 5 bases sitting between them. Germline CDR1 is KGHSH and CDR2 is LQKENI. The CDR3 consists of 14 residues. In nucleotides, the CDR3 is TGTGCCAGCTCACCATATCAGAACACCGGGGAGCTGTTTTTT. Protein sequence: CASSPYQNTGELFF.